This T cell receptor (beta chain) comes out of a study of blood T cell repertoires in COVID-19. Per the germline V gene, CDR1 is SNHLY and CDR2 is FYNNEI. The germline V and J ends were trimmed by 7 bases and 6 bases, with 10 bases remaining between them. The CDR3 is 12 amino acids. The assay was immunoSEQ multiplex PCR, and TCRdb's table has in-frame clones only and misses some. Among some 250,000 clones listed, less than 90% were seen once. The gene calls are TRBV2 and TRBJ1-5, with a tentative D call TRBD1 (6 bases). The specimen sequenced was peripheral blood. This receptor was taken from a man younger than 45 with active or convalescent COVID-19. Here the CDR3 DNA reads TGTGCCAGCAACAGGGCAGGTCAGCCCCAGCATTTT. The encoded protein is CASNRAGQPQHF.